One and the same sample provided the 12 T cell receptor beta chains below, sequenced in a study of T cell changes during pregnancy in multiple sclerosis. Assay used: immunoSEQ multiplex PCR; TCRdb lists only in-frame clones, some missing. Of under 75,000 clones in the sample, about 94% were seen once. Sequencing was performed on CD8+ T cells from peripheral blood mononuclear cells, taken in the second trimester of pregnancy. The receptors here all came from a female donor with multiple sclerosis, enrolled in a pregnancy study.

This clone was seen a handful of times. The J gene is TRBJ1-2, the V gene TRBV2; weak D call: TRBD1 (6 bases). CDR1 and CDR2 from the germline V gene are SNHLY and FYNNEI. V shed 8 bases and J shed 5 bases, with 18 bases lying between them. The length of the CDR3 is 14 residues. DNA for the CDR3: TGTGCCAGCGCGGCAGGGGACAACCCTTATGGCTACACCTTC. This translates into CASAAGDNPYGYTF.

The CDR3 DNA is TGTGCCAGTAGTATGGGACAGAACACTGAAGCTTTCTTT. This encodes CASSMGQNTEAFF. The chain employs TRBV19 and TRBJ1-1; a possible D gene is TRBD1 (6 bases). The CDR3 is made up of 13 amino acids. Per germline, CDR1 LNHDA and CDR2 SQIVND (reference sequence). V lost 3 bases and J lost 1, with 6 bases in between. Drawing the rest from reference TRBV19 and TRBJ1-1, the complete variable domain is DGGITQSPKYLFRKEGQNVTLSCEQNLNHDAMYWYRQDPGQGLRLIYYSQIVNDFQKGDIAEGYSVSREKKESFPLTVTSAQKNPTAFYLCASSMGQNTEAFFGQGTRLTVV.

The chain carries TRBV28 and TRBJ1-4; TRBD1 matches at 8 bases. The CDR3 covers 18 residues. The germline gives CDR1 MDHEN, CDR2 SYDVKM. The ends lost 4 bases at V and 4 bases at J; junction bases unmatched: 14. CDR3 residues: CASSWGPDRELSNEKLFF. The CDR3, as DNA: TGTGCCAGCAGTTGGGGACCGGACAGGGAGTTGAGTAATGAAAAACTGTTTTTT.

The rearrangement joins TRBV5-5 to TRBJ2-7, with 7 nucleotides matching TRBD1. Germline CDR1 SGHKS, CDR2 YYEKEE (reference sequence). The CDR3 has 15 residues. V shed 2 bases and J 7 bases; nucleotides not matched to a gene: 12. The CDR3 DNA reads as TGTGCCAGCAGCTTTTTTGAGGGGGCAATGGGGGAGCAGTACTTC. Protein product: CASSFFEGAMGEQYF.

The chain has TRBV4-1 and TRBJ1-3; the D gene is possibly TRBD1 (6 bases). Germline V lookup: CDR1 MGHRA, CDR2 YSYEKL. The CDR3 contains 15 residues. V lost 3 bases, J lost 4 bases, and 13 bases lay in between. CDR3 amino acids: CASSQEGTPGNTIYF. The CDR3 nucleotides are TGCGCCAGCAGCCAGGAAGGGACACCCGGAAACACCATATATTTT.

This rearrangement joins TRBV7-9 to TRBJ2-1; TRBD1 aligns across 7 bases. V trimming: 3 bases; J trimming: 5 bases; junction bases outside the gene matches: 4. The CDR3 loop spans 14 amino acids. The germline V gene has CDR1 SEHNR and CDR2 FQNEAQ (reference sequence). CDR3 residues: CASSFPGTDNEQFF. CDR3 nucleotides: TGTGCCAGCAGCTTTCCCGGGACAGACAATGAGCAGTTCTTC. The variable domain in full, completed from reference TRBV7-9 and TRBJ2-1, reads DTGVSQNPRHKITKRGQNVTFRCDPISEHNRLYWYRQTLGQGPEFLTYFQNEAQLEKSRLLSDRFSAERPKGSFSTLEIQRTEQGDSAMYLCASSFPGTDNEQFFGPGTRLTVL.

This sequence joins TRBV13 and TRBJ1-2; a possible D gene is TRBD1 (6 bases). CDR1 and CDR2 from the germline V gene are PRHDT and FYEKMQ (reference sequence). The CDR3 is 13 amino acids. V dropped 0 bases and J dropped 8 bases, with 10 bases sitting between them. In nucleotides, the CDR3 is TGTGCCAGCAGCTTAGGCCGCCAGGGGGGCTACACCTTC. It specifies CASSLGRQGGYTF. The entire variable domain, with the rest obtained from reference TRBV13 and TRBJ1-2, is as follows: AAGVIQSPRHLIKEKRETATLKCYPIPRHDTVYWYQQGPGQDPQFLISFYEKMQSDKGSIPDRFSAQQFSDYHSELNMSSLELGDSALYFCASSLGRQGGYTFGSGTRLTVV.

This clone was seen just once. At one boundary the junction diverges from the germline segment, which might be a read error. The V call is TRBV5-6, the J call TRBJ2-7; no reliable D call. Germline V gene lookup returns CDR1 SGHDT and CDR2 YYEEEE. The CDR3 is 14 amino acids. CDR3 in DNA: TGTGCCAGCAGCTTTTCTAGTACCTCCAACGAGCAGTACTTC. It encodes CASSFSSTSNEQYF.

The chain employs TRBV27 and TRBJ2-7, with 7 bases fitting TRBD1. The length of the CDR3 is 15 residues. CDR1 is MNHEY, CDR2 SMNVEV, per germline (reference sequence). V lost 0 bases and J lost 4; bases outside the gene matches: 6. CDR3 sequence reads: CASSLSGTADYEQYF. The CDR3, as DNA: TGTGCCAGCAGTTTATCCGGGACAGCCGATTACGAGCAGTACTTC.

V and J are TRBV19 and TRBJ2-7; possibly TRBD2 for D (6 bases). Per germline, CDR1 LNHDA and CDR2 SQIVND (reference sequence). The V gene lost 4 bases and the J gene lost 1 base, with 14 bases spanning the gap. The CDR3 has 15 amino acids. The CDR3 region has the DNA TGTGCCAGTAGTAGCGTAGCCGGGGGTTCCTACGAGCAGTACTTC. Protein sequence: CASSSVAGGSYEQYF.

This sequence joins TRBV19 and TRBJ2-1; 9 nucleotides match TRBD2. The CDR3 contains 14 residues. The trim removed 9 bases at V and 2 bases at J, leaving 5 bases unmatched. In germline, CDR1 is LNHDA, CDR2 SQIVND (reference sequence). In DNA, the CDR3 is TGTGCCAGCTCAGCGGGAGGAACCTACAATGAGCAGTTCTTC. It translates to CASSAGGTYNEQFF.

The V and J genes are TRBV19 and TRBJ2-1; D remains ambiguous. CDR3 length: 14 amino acids. From germline, CDR1 is LNHDA and CDR2 SQIVND (reference sequence). V was cut by 10 bases and J by 2 bases, with 15 bases left in between. In nucleotides, the CDR3 is TGTGCCACCCGTTTCGGAGCTACCTACAATGAGCAGTTCTTC. It codes for CATRFGATYNEQFF.